The subject of this entry is one TCR beta chain. Source study methods: Scientists estimated how many nucleated cells there were by amplifying reference gene primers. Some clones are missing from TCRdb's copy, which holds only in-frame ones; the method was immunoSEQ multiplex PCR. V, J and clone size are taken as reported in that table, and D and trimming were inferred from the DNA itself. The sample contains 45,000 to 50,000 clones, 80% to 90% of which appear only once. V lost 4 bases and J 3 bases, leaving 9 bases between the germline ends. Per germline, CDR1 LGHNA and CDR2 YNFKEQ. The CDR3 runs to 13 residues. The data derive from a study of blood T cell repertoires in COVID-19. About the study: The study drew acute and convalescent COVID-19 samples from the United States, Italy and Spain. The analysed material was cDNA or gDNA that came from T cells, B-cell-depleted T cells, or PBMCs.

The rearrangement joins TRBV4-2 to TRBJ1-1; D is undetermined. This sequence was found in a man between 45 and 60 years old with acute or convalescent COVID-19. The specimen was peripheral blood. The CDR3: CASSRGGYTEAFF. CDR3 sequence (DNA): TGTGCCAGCAGCCGAGGAGGGTACACTGAAGCTTTCTTT.